This TCR beta chain is drawn from a study of neurological immune-mediated disorders. Germline V gene data show CDR1 as SGHVS and CDR2 as FQNEAQ. This CDR3 contains 15 residues. J lost 1 base, V lost 6 bases, and 2 bases had no gene match. Preparation of the unsorted libraries drew on 2 million PBMCs stored at -80 C. Each TCR transcript was tagged with a 10-nucleotide random UMI during 5'RACE. Each sequencing run yielded over 170 million TCR-beta sequences from 15-18 subjects. TCRdb called the 5' RACE reads again in MiXCR, with one record for every CDR3 protein. The table has 36,000 or so distinct CDR3 sequences, about 9.4% seen once. This clonotype was found many times. Its antigen is unidentified. Study conclusions and caveats: The most TCR clonal expansion was seen in HTLV-1-associated myelopathy, whereas the least was seen in multiple sclerosis, below the level in healthy controls.

The source is a woman aged 25 to 39 with HTLV-1-associated myelopathy (HAM/TSP). The rearrangement links TRBV7-8 to TRBJ2-2; TRBD2 agrees at 10 bases. The sequencing input was PBMCs. CDR3 amino acids: CASRRTSGNTGELFF. As DNA, the CDR3 is TGTGCCAGCAGAAGGACTAGCGGGAACACCGGGGAGCTGTTTTTT.